The source of this T cell receptor (beta chain) is a study of PD-1 blockade in classical Hodgkin lymphoma. At the level of the study: Intravenous nivolumab at 3 mg/kg was given to patients every 2 weeks. Study-wide results and limits: Nothing has yet pinned down what causes the repertoire differences, possibly disease activity or prior therapy. Reports indicated that newly diagnosed patients had lower baseline TCR diversity than healthy donors did.

Every patient was affected by relapse after autologous stem cell transplantation, while exposure to brentuximab vedotin was not uniform. Sequencing used immunoSEQ multiplex PCR; TCRdb keeps in-frame clones, though not all of them. This table holds approximately 100,000 clones, more than 85% found once. Details on this clone: As yet, its antigen is unknown.

The ends were cut back, 3 bases at V and 1 base at J, with 18 bases in the middle. Germline CDR1 is SGHAT and CDR2 is FQNNGV. The CDR3 consists of 17 residues. This TCR derives from a human donor with classical Hodgkin lymphoma. Sequenced here: peripheral blood mononuclear cells (PBMCs), sampled before the second cycle of nivolumab. The chain joins TRBV11-2 to TRBJ2-5; D possibly matches TRBD1 or TRBD2 (6 bases each). The CDR3: CASSLRGSSGAQETQYF. In DNA, the CDR3 is TGTGCCAGCAGCTTGAGGGGGAGTTCGGGGGCCCAAGAGACCCAGTACTTC.